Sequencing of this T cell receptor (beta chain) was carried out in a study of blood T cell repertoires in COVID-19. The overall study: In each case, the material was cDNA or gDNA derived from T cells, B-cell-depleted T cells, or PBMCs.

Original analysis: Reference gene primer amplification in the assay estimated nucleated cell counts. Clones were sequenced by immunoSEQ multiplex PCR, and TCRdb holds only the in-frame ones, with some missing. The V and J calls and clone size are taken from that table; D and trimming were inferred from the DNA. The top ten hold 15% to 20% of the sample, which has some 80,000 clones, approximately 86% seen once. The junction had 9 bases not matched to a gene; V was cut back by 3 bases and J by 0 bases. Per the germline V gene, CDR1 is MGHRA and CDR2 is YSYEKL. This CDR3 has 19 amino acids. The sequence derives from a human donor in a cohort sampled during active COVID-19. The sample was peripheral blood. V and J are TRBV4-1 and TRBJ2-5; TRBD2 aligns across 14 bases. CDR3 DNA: TGCGCCAGCAGCCACCCTGGACTAGCGGGGGGCCCGTACCAAGAGACCCAGTACTTC. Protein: CASSHPGLAGGPYQETQYF.